What follows is one T cell receptor beta chain and its context. Germline values: CDR1 DFQATT, CDR2 SNEGSKA (reference sequence). The CDR3 spans 14 residues. Deletions cut 0 bases from V and 2 bases from J, with 11 bases between. Amplification of TCR beta CDR3 regions used RNA as the template. When the TCR CDR3 underwent first-round RT-PCR, the HTBI primer set was used. MiXCR, applied by TCRdb to the multiplex PCR reads, yields one record per CDR3 protein. The sample shows around 720,000 distinct CDR3 sequences, about a third of them seen only once. The sample comes from a study of T cells in Graves' hyperthyroidism and ophthalmopathy.

The source of this sequence is a woman between 40 and 55 years old with Graves' hyperthyroidism. Specimen: blood. The chain recombines TRBV20-1 with TRBJ2-7; TRBD2 is a possible D gene (5 bases). The CDR3 bases are TGCAGTGCTAGAGATCTAGCAGGACCCTACGAGCAGTACTTC. Translation gives CSARDLAGPYEQYF.